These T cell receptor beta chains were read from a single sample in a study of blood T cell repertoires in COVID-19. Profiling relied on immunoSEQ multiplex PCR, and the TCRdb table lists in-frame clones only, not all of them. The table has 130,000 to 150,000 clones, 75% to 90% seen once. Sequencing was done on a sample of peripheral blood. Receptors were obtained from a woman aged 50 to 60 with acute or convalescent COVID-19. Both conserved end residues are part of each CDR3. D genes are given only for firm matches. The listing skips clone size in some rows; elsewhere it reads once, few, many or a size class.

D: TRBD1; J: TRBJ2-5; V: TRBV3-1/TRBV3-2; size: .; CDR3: CASSQDPMTGETQYF; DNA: TGTGCCAGCAGCCAAGATCCCATGACAGGGGAGACCCAGTACTTC
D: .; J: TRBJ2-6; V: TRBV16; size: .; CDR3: CASSQGPSGANVLTF; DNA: TGTGCCAGCAGCCAAGGGCCTTCTGGGGCCAACGTCCTGACTTTC
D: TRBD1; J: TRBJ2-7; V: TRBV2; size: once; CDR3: CASSKGQLSYEQYF; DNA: TGTGCCAGCAGCAAGGGACAGCTCTCCTACGAGCAGTACTTC
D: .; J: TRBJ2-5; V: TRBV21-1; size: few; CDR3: CASSKDTGETQYF; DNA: TGTGCCAGCAGCAAAGACACAGGGGAGACCCAGTACTTC
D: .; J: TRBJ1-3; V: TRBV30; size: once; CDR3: CAFKRGAGNTIYF; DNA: TGTGCCTTTAAAAGGGGTGCTGGAAACACCATATATTTT
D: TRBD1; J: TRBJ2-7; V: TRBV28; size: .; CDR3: CASSLWAGGSSYEQYF; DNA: TGTGCCAGCAGTTTATGGGCAGGGGGAAGCTCCTACGAGCAGTACTTC
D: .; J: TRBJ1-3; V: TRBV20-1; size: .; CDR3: CSASKQAGNTIYF; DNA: TGCAGTGCTAGTAAACAGGCTGGAAACACCATATATTTT
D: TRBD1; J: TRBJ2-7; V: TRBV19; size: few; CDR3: CASSIIGGPGGLDEQYF; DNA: TGTGCCAGTAGTATAATAGGTGGACCAGGGGGCTTGGACGAGCAGTACTTC
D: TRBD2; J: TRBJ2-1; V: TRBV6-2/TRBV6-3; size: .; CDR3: CASSYAGVANEQFF; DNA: TGTGCCAGCAGTTATGCGGGAGTGGCGAATGAGCAGTTCTTC
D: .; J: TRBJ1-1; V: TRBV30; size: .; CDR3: CAWTMGTLNTEAFF; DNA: TGTGCCTGGACTATGGGGACACTGAACACTGAAGCTTTCTTT
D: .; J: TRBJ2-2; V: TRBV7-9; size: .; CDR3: CASSSGAGTGELFF; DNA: TGTGCCAGCAGCTCGGGCGCGGGAACCGGGGAGCTGTTTTTT
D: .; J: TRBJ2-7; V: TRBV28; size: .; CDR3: CASSPVWGVEQYF; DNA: TGTGCCAGCAGTCCCGTCTGGGGAGTCGAGCAGTACTTC
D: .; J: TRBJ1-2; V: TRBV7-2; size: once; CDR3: CASTTPLSATKWNYGYTF; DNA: TGTGCCAGCACCACCCCCCTTAGCGCCACAAAGTGGAACTATGGCTACACCTTC
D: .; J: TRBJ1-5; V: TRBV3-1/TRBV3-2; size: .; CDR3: CASSQAGYGGSNQPQHF; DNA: TGTGCCAGCAGCCAAGCTGGCTACGGGGGAAGCAATCAGCCCCAGCATTTT
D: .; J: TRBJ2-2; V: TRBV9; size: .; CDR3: CASSVGGAPGELFF; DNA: TGTGCCAGCAGCGTAGGCGGCGCCCCGGGGGAGCTGTTTTTT
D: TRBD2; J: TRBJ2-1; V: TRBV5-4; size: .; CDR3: CASSVERGGQFF; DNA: TGTGCCAGCAGCGTAGAGCGGGGCGGGCAGTTCTTC
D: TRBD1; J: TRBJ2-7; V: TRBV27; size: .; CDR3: CASSLTPAGQGGGEQYF; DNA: TGTGCCAGCAGCTTAACACCGGCGGGACAGGGTGGGGGCGAGCAGTACTTC
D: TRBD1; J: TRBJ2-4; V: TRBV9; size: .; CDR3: CASGNTGGDIQYF; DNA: TGTGCCAGCGGTAACACAGGGGGTGACATTCAGTACTTC
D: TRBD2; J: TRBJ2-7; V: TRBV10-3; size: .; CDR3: CAISEDNPGLAGTEVAF; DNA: TGTGCCATCAGTGAAGACAATCCGGGACTAGCGGGTACGGAGGTGGCATTC
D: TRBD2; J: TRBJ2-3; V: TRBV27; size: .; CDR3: CASSSPGGPGTDTQYF; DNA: TGTGCCAGCAGCTCCCCGGGGGGGCCGGGCACAGATACGCAGTATTTT
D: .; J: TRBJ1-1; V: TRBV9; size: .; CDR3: CASSAGGGTEAFF; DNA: TGTGCCAGCAGCGCTGGGGGGGGGACAGAAGCTTTCTTT
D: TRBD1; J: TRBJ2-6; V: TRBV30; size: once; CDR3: CACPRGQGISGANVLTF; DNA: TGTGCCTGTCCTCGGGGACAGGGGATCTCTGGGGCCAACGTCCTGACTTTC
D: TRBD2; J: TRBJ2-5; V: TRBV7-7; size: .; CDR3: CASSLTGRAQETQYF; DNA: TGTGCTAGCAGCTTAACCGGGAGGGCCCAAGAGACCCAGTACTTC
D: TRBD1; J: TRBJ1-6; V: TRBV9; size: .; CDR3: CASSGLGTGENSPLHF; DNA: TGTGCCAGCAGCGGCCTAGGGACAGGGGAGAATTCACCCCTCCACTTT
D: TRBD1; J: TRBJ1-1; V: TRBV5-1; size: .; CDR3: CASSSQGLNTEAFF; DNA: TGCGCCAGCAGCTCACAGGGGTTGAACACTGAAGCTTTCTTT
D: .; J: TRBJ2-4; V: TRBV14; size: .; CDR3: CASSQDRGTGKDF; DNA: TGTGCCAGCAGCCAAGATAGGGGGACCGGCAAGGACTTC
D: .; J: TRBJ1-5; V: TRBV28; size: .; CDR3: CASTPAQADQPQHF; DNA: TGTGCCAGCACCCCGGCGCAGGCCGATCAGCCCCAGCATTTT
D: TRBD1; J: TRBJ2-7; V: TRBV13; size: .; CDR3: CASSSIEQGASYEQYF; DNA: TGTGCCAGCAGCTCAATTGAACAGGGGGCCTCCTACGAGCAGTACTTC
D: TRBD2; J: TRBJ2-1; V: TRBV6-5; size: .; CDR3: CASSYWLAGVNEQFF; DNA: TGTGCCAGCAGTTACTGGCTAGCGGGGGTGAATGAGCAGTTCTTC
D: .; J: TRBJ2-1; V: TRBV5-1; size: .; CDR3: CASAPTGIDEQFF; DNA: TGCGCCAGCGCACCTACAGGGATCGATGAGCAGTTCTTC
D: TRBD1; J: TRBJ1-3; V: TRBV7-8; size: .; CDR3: CASSFPPTGNGNTIYF; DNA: TGTGCCAGCAGCTTCCCCCCGACAGGGAACGGAAACACCATATATTTT
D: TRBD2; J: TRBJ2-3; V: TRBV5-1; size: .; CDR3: CASSPGVLAGVGGDTQYF; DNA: TGCGCCAGCAGCCCGGGTGTTCTAGCGGGAGTCGGTGGAGATACGCAGTATTTT
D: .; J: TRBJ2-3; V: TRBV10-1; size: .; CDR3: CASSETRWAGTTDTQYF; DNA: TGCGCCAGCAGTGAGACCAGGTGGGCGGGAACCACAGATACGCAGTATTTT
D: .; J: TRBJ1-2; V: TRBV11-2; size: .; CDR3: CASSLNRRGQAGYTF; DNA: TGTGCCAGCAGCTTAAATAGGCGAGGGCAGGCTGGCTACACCTTC
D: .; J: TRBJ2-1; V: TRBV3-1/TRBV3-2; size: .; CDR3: CASSQGTGSYNEQFF; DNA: TGTGCCAGCAGCCAAGGCACAGGCTCCTACAATGAGCAGTTCTTC
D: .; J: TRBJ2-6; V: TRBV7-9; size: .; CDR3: CASSLVDIHSGANVLTF; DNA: TGTGCCAGCAGCTTAGTGGACATCCACTCTGGAGCCAACGTCCTGACTTTC
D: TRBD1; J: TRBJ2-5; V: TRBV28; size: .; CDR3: CASSYPGTEETQYF; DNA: TGTGCCAGCAGTTACCCGGGGACAGAAGAGACCCAGTACTTC
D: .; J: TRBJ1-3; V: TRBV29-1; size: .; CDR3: CSVDSLGGGNTIYF; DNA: TGCAGCGTTGACTCCCTAGGCGGTGGAAACACCATATATTTT
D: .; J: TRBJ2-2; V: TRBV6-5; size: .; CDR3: CASSYSGRTGELFF; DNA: TGTGCCAGCAGTTACAGTGGGAGGACCGGGGAGCTGTTTTTT
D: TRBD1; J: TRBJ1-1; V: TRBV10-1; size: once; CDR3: CASSESGTGNTEAFF; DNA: TGCGCCAGCAGTGAGTCAGGGACAGGGAACACTGAAGCTTTCTTT
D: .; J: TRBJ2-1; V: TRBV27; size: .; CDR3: CASTASGSPYNEQFF; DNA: TGTGCCAGCACAGCTTCGGGGTCCCCCTACAATGAGCAGTTCTTC
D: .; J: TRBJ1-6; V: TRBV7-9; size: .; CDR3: CASSLETGSFSPLHF; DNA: TGTGCCAGCAGCTTAGAGACAGGTTCATTTTCACCCCTCCACTTT
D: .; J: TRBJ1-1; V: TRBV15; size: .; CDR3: CATSTEPGQYTEAFF; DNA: TGTGCCACCAGCACCGAACCAGGCCAGTACACTGAAGCTTTCTTT
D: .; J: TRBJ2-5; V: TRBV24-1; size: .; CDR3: CATSGASETQYF; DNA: TGTGCCACCAGTGGGGCGTCGGAGACCCAGTACTTC
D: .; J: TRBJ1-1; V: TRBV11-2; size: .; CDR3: CASSPRIPEAFF; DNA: TGTGCCAGCAGCCCCAGGATCCCTGAAGCTTTCTTT
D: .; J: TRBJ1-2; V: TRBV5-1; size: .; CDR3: CASMGDHYGYTF; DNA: TGCGCCAGCATGGGCGATCACTATGGCTACACCTTC
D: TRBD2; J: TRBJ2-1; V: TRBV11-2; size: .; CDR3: CASSQGLAGTLLGQFF; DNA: TGTGCCAGCAGCCAAGGACTAGCGGGGACCCTTTTAGGGCAGTTCTTC
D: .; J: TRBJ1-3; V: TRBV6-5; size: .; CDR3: CATERPLPGGNTIYF; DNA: TGTGCCACCGAGAGACCCCTGCCAGGGGGAAACACCATATATTTT
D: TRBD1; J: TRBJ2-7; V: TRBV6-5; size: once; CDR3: CASSPGQGAYEQYF; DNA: TGTGCCAGCAGCCCCGGACAGGGAGCCTACGAGCAGTACTTC
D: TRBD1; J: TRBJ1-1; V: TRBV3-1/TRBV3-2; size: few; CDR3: CASTWDSNTEAFF; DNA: TGTGCCAGTACATGGGACAGCAACACTGAAGCTTTCTTT
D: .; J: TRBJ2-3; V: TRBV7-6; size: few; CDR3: CASSSLPVDTQYF; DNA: TGTGCCAGCAGCTCTCTGCCGGTTGATACGCAGTATTTT
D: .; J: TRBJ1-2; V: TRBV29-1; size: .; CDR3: CSVGASGILDYGYTF; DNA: TGCAGCGTTGGGGCCTCAGGGATCCTGGACTATGGCTACACCTTC
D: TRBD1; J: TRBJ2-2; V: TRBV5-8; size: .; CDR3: CASSLSIGQGDTGELFF; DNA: TGTGCCAGCAGCTTAAGTATCGGACAGGGCGACACCGGGGAGCTGTTTTTT